This TCR beta chain was recorded in a study of blood T cell repertoires in COVID-19. Across 20 to 25 US areas, participants ranged in age from roughly 18 to 95 years. Clinical history as reported by participants underpinned cohort assignment. Trimming removed 7 bases from V and 2 bases from J, with 11 bases in between. CDR1 and CDR2 from the germline V gene are SNHLY and FYNNEI. The CDR3 totals 13 residues. Methods used by the authors: Reference gene primers were amplified, and this amplification served to estimate nucleated cell counts. Assay: immunoSEQ multiplex PCR; the TCRdb copy retains only in-frame clones and omits some. That table gives V, J and clone size, and the DNA gave D and trimming. The table has about 290,000 clones, about 89% seen once; the top ten hold 1.7%.

V and J are TRBV2 and TRBJ1-1, with D possibly TRBD1 on 6 matching bases. The receptor comes from a woman aged 40-49 years who had recovered from COVID-19. The sequencing sample was made of PBMCs or T cells enriched from blood (not recorded which). CDR3 in DNA: TGTGCCAGCACCCCGACAGGTAACACTGAAGCTTTCTTT. This translates into CASTPTGNTEAFF.